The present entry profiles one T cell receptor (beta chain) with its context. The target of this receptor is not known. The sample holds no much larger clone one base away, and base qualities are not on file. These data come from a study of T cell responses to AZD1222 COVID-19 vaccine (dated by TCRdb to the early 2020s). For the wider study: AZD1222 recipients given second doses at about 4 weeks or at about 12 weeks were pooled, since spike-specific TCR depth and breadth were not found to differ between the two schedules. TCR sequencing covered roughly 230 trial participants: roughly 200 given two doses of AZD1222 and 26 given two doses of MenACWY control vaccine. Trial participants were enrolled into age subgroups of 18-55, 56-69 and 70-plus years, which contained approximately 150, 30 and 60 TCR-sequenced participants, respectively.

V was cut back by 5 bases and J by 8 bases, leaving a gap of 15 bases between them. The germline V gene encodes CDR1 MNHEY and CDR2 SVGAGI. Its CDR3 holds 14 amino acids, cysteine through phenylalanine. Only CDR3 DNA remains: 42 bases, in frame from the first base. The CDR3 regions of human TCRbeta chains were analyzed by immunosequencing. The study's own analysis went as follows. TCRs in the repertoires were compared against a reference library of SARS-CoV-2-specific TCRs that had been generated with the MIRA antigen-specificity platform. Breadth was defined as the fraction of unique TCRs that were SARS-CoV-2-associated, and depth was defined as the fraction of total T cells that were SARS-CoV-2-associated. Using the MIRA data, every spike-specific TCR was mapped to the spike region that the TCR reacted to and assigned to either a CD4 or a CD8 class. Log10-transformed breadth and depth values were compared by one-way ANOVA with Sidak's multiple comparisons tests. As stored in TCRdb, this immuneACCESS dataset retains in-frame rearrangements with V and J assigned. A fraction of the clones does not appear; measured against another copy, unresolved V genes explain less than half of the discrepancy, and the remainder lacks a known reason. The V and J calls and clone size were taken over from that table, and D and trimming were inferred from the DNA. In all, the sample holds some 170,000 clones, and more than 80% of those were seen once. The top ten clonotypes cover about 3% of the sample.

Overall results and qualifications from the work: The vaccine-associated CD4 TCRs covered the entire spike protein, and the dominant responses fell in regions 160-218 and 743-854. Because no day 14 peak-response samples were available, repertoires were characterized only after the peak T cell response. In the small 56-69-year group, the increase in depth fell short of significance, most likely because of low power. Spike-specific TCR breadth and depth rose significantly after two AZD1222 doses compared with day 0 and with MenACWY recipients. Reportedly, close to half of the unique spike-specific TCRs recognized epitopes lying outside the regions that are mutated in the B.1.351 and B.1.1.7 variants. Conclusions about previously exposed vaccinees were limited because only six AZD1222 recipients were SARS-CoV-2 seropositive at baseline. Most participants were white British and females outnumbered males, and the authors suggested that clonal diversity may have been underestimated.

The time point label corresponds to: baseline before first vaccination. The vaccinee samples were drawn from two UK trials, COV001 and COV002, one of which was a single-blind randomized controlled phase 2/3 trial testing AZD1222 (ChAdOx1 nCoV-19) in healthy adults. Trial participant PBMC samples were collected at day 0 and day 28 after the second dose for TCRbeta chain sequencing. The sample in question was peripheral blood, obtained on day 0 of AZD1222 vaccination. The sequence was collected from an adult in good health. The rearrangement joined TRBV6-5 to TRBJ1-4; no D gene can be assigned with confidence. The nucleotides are TGTGCCAGCAGTCCCTTGGCGGTGCGAGAAAAACTGTTTTTT. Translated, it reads CASSPLAVREKLFF.